The 5 T cell receptor beta chains reported below all come from one sample, sequenced in a study of blood T cell repertoires in COVID-19. Repertoires were generated with immunoSEQ multiplex PCR, while TCRdb's copy carries only in-frame clones and drops some. The sample lists 80,000 to 130,000 clones; 88% were seen once. The specimen was peripheral blood. These receptors all come from a woman between 55 and 75 years old with acute or convalescent COVID-19.

The chain carries TRBV27 and TRBJ1-2; 8 bases are shared with TRBD1. The length of the CDR3 is 15 residues. The trim removed 2 bases at V and 5 bases at J, leaving 7 bases unmatched. Germline-derived CDR1 and CDR2 are MNHEY and SMNVEV (reference sequence). The CDR3 sequence: CASSLGQGVQYGYTF. The CDR3 region has the DNA TGTGCCAGCAGTTTAGGACAGGGAGTACAGTATGGCTACACCTTC.

The V and J genes are TRBV7-9 and TRBJ1-4; no clear D gene. The CDR3 loop spans 12 amino acids. Trimming shortened V by 5 bases and J by 11 bases, and 12 bases separated the two germline ends. From germline, CDR1 is SEHNR and CDR2 FQNEAQ (reference sequence). The CDR3 loop is CASSPLSGKLFF. The CDR3 nucleotides are TGTGCCAGCAGCCCCCTGTCGGGGAAACTGTTTTTT.

The chain couples TRBV6-5 to TRBJ2-1; 7 bases are shared with TRBD2. CDR1 MNHEY and CDR2 SVGAGI come from the germline V gene. This CDR3 is built from 14 residues. Trimming at V came to 7 bases and at J to 6 bases, leaving 9 bases not matched to a gene. The CDR3 protein is CASTVPGGSNEQFF. The CDR3, as DNA: TGTGCCAGCACCGTCCCCGGGGGGTCCAATGAGCAGTTCTTC.

The V call is TRBV6-5, the J call TRBJ1-1, with TRBD1 matching over 9 bases. In germline, CDR1 is MNHEY, CDR2 SVGAGI. Losses at the gene ends were 6 bases for V and 7 bases for J; bases not matched to a gene: 6. The CDR3 consists of 13 residues. The CDR3: CASRLQGASEAFF. The CDR3 DNA follows: TGTGCCAGCAGGTTACAGGGGGCGAGTGAAGCTTTCTTT.

The genes are TRBV9 and TRBJ2-7; 7 bases match TRBD2. CDR3 length: 16 residues. Germline V CDR1 and CDR2: SGDLS, YYNGEE. Unmatched junction bases numbered 8, after V lost 0 bases and J lost 2 bases. The CDR3 sequence is CASSVASGGIPYEQYF. The DNA of the CDR3 is TGTGCCAGCAGCGTAGCTTCCGGGGGGATCCCCTACGAGCAGTACTTC.